The 25 T cell receptor beta chains in this list originate from one sample, sequenced in a study of T cells in Graves' hyperthyroidism and ophthalmopathy. TCR beta CDR3 sequences were amplified from RNA transcripts. HTBI primers were employed in a first-round RT-PCR of the TCR CDR3. One entry per CDR3 protein results from TCRdb running MiXCR on the multiplex PCR reads. The profile shows about 250,000 distinct CDR3 sequences, roughly 22% of them singletons. Material: blood. These receptors all come from a man between 25 and 39 years old with Graves' ophthalmopathy.

The chain has TRBV11-1 and TRBJ2-5; 12 bases match TRBD2. CDR1 and CDR2 (germline): SGHAT, FQDESV (reference sequence). J gave up 2 bases and V 4 bases, and 14 bases lay outside the gene matches. This CDR3 contains 19 residues. The CDR3 sequence: CASSSRGGRTSGMQETQYF. The DNA for the CDR3 is TGTGCCAGCAGCTCTAGAGGGGGACGGACTAGCGGGATGCAAGAGACCCAGTACTTC.

This clonotype was detected only a few times. The rearrangement uses TRBV12-3 or TRBV12-4 and TRBJ2-7; maybe TRBD1 (6 bases). The V gene lost 6 bases and the J gene lost 12 bases, with 24 bases spanning the gap. The CDR3 totals 14 residues. The CDR3 region is CASREQGTPEEAYF. The DNA of the CDR3 is TGTGCCAGCAGGGAACAGGGCACCCCAGAGGAAGCGTACTTC.

This clonotype showed up many times. The rearrangement joins TRBV12-3 or TRBV12-4 to TRBJ1-6; D unresolved. This CDR3 comprises 15 residues. Trimming took off 6 bases at V and 7 bases at J, with 16 bases between the two ends. CDR3 bases: TGTGCCAGCAGCCCTGAGCAGACCCCGAATTCACCCCTCCACTTT. This gives the protein CASSPEQTPNSPLHF.

V usage is TRBV7-9 and J usage is TRBJ2-1, with D unclear. The germline gives CDR1 SEHNR, CDR2 FQNEAQ (reference sequence). V gave up 8 bases and J gave up 3 bases, with 14 bases separating them. CDR3 length: 14 amino acids. CDR3: CASHRFGNYNEQFF. The CDR3 region has the DNA TGTGCCAGCCATAGGTTCGGAAACTACAATGAGCAGTTCTTC.

The J gene is TRBJ2-2, the V gene TRBV24-1; D possibly corresponds to TRBD1 (6 bases). The CDR3 extends over 16 amino acids. Deletions cut 5 bases from V and 3 bases from J, with 15 bases between. Germline V CDR1 and CDR2: KGHDR, SFDVKD. The CDR3 region has the DNA TGTGCCACCAGTGGCACGGGACACGGGGACACCGGGGAGCTGTTTTTT. It translates to CATSGTGHGDTGELFF.

This clonotype has at least ten counts. The V gene is TRBV18, the J gene TRBJ1-1, with a weak D call TRBD1 (5 bases). Germline V gene data show CDR1 as KGHSH and CDR2 as LQKENI. The CDR3 length is 14 residues. The V end was cut by 4 bases, the J end by 6 bases, with 15 bases between. This CDR3 reads CASSLRGQWAEAFF. The CDR3 coding sequence is TGTGCCAGCTCACTAAGAGGACAATGGGCTGAAGCTTTCTTT.

This clonotype was recorded a few times. The junction departs from germline at one end; a sequencing error may be responsible. This chain uses TRBV30 with TRBJ2-3; 8 nucleotides agree with TRBD2. Looked up from germline, CDR1 is GTSNPN and CDR2 is SVGIG (reference sequence). The CDR3 spans 15 residues. CDR3 DNA: TGTGCCTGGAGTGTAGCGGGAGAGGGAACAGATATGCAGTATTTT. This translates into CAWSVAGEGTDMQYF.

This clonotype was detected many times. V and J are TRBV20-1 and TRBJ2-7; D uncertain. Trimming stripped 2 bases from V and 3 bases from J, with 5 bases between. The CDR3 is 11 amino acids. The germline CDR1 and CDR2 sequences are DFQATT and SNEGSKA (reference sequence). CDR3 residues: CSARNRYEQYF. In DNA form, the CDR3 reads TGCAGTGCTAGAAATCGCTACGAGCAGTACTTC.

J is TRBJ2-1 and V is TRBV11-3; possibly TRBD1 for D (6 bases). The CDR3 covers 14 residues. The germline V gene has CDR1 SGHNT and CDR2 YENEEA. V was clipped by 9 bases and J by 2 bases, with 14 bases between them. CDR3 amino acids: CASTTGTTYNEQFF. The CDR3 bases are TGTGCCAGTACTACCGGGACAACCTACAATGAGCAGTTCTTC.

This clonotype came up many times. The V gene is TRBV5-1, the J gene TRBJ2-3, with 16 bases aligning to TRBD2. Looked up from germline, CDR1 is SGHRS and CDR2 is YFSETQ. The V gene end was trimmed by 1 base and the J gene end by 3 bases; junction bases not matched to a gene: 5. The CDR3 sequence is 18 residues long. In DNA form, the CDR3 reads TGCGCCAGCAGCTTGACCGGGACTAGCGGGAGGGCTACAGATACGCAGTATTTT. It is translated as CASSLTGTSGRATDTQYF. The whole variable domain, remainder taken from reference TRBV5-1 and TRBJ2-3, is KAGVTQTPRYLIKTRGQQVTLSCSPISGHRSVSWYQQTPGQGLQFLFEYFSETQRNKGNFPGRFSGRQFSNSRSEMNVSTLELGDSALYLCASSLTGTSGRATDTQYFGPGTRLTVL.

This clonotype was detected a few times. This chain uses TRBV6-1 with TRBJ1-2; unclear D gene. Per the germline V gene, CDR1 is MNHNS and CDR2 is SASEGT. The V end was cut by 2 bases, the J end by 2 bases, with 6 bases between. The CDR3 extends over 13 amino acids. The CDR3 is CASSETTNYGYTF. Here the CDR3 DNA reads TGTGCCAGCAGTGAAACTACGAACTATGGCTACACCTTC.

This chain connects TRBV3-1 to TRBJ2-5, with D tentatively TRBD2 (7 bases). CDR3 length: 16 amino acids. V was clipped by 2 bases and J by 5 bases, with 18 bases between them. The germline V gene encodes CDR1 LGHDT and CDR2 YNNKEL (reference sequence). Written as DNA, the CDR3 is TGTGCCAGCAGCCAACGGGGGGCGGGAGCGACGGAGACCCAGTACTTC. Its translation: CASSQRGAGATETQYF.

This clonotype was recorded at least ten times. The chain joins TRBV7-8 to TRBJ2-3, with TRBD2 matching 11 bases. The V gene end was trimmed by 6 bases and the J gene end by 7 bases; junction bases not matched to a gene: 12. The CDR3 is 16 amino acids. Looked up from germline, CDR1 is SGHVS and CDR2 is FQNEAQ. CDR3 region: CASSSRLAGGGNTQYF. The CDR3 coding sequence is TGTGCCAGCAGTTCCCGTCTAGCGGGAGGTGGGAATACGCAGTATTTT.

This clonotype was recorded many times. The V gene is TRBV18, the J gene TRBJ1-4, with D hard to call. V gave up 0 bases and J gave up 5 bases, with 10 bases separating them. The CDR3 spans 15 residues. Germline V gene sequence: CDR1 KGHSH, CDR2 LQKENI. The CDR3 DNA follows: TGTGCCAGCTCACCACCGGGGAATGGAAATGAAAAACTGTTTTTT. It encodes CASSPPGNGNEKLFF. The full variable domain, rest sourced from reference TRBV18 and TRBJ1-4, is NAGVMQNPRHLVRRRGQEARLRCSPMKGHSHVYWYRQLPEEGLKFMVYLQKENIIDESGMPKERFSAEFPKEGPSILRIQQVVRGDSAAYFCASSPPGNGNEKLFFGSGTQLSVL.

This clonotype came up a few times. The genes are TRBV13 and TRBJ1-2; D not certain. The germline gives CDR1 PRHDT, CDR2 FYEKMQ (reference sequence). The CDR3 totals 13 residues. The V end lost 5 bases, the J end lost 4 bases, and 11 bases lay between the germline ends. The CDR3: CASSPETTYGYTF. The CDR3 region has the DNA TGTGCCAGCAGCCCCGAGACGACCTATGGCTACACCTTC.

The chain links TRBV19 to TRBJ1-6, with D unclear. V gave up 6 bases and J gave up 5 bases, with 11 bases separating them. The CDR3 consists of 14 residues. Germline loops: CDR1 LNHDA, CDR2 SQIVND (reference sequence). CDR3 bases: TGTGCCAGTAGAGGGCGGGGAGATAATTCACCCCTCCACTTT. Its protein is CASRGRGDNSPLHF.

The genes are TRBV27 and TRBJ1-1; maybe TRBD1 (5 bases). Germline V gene sequence: CDR1 MNHEY, CDR2 SMNVEV (reference sequence). The V end was cut by 0 bases, the J end by 1 base, with 12 bases between. The CDR3 length is 16 residues. The CDR3 DNA reads as TGTGCCAGCAGTTTATCTATGGGACGGCCGAACACTGAAGCTTTCTTT. Translating gives CASSLSMGRPNTEAFF.

Worth noting for this clonotype: Just one base apart from a much larger clone, this may be a read error. The J gene is TRBJ2-1, the V gene TRBV7-3; the match to TRBD2 covers 8 bases. CDR3 length: 16 residues. The germline V gene has CDR1 SGHTA and CDR2 FQGTGA. V was clipped by 5 bases and J by 6 bases; unmatched bases: 12. For the CDR3, the DNA is TGTGCCAGCAGCACCCGCGTCAGCGGGGGAAGCAATGAGCAGTTCTTC. It specifies CASSTRVSGGSNEQFF.

About this clonotype: This could be a read error, since a much larger clone is one nucleotide away. The chain joins TRBV2 to TRBJ2-1; D may be TRBD1 (6 bases). V was pared by 8 bases and J by 7 bases, with 24 bases between. This CDR3 region has 16 residues. Germline V CDR1 and CDR2: SNHLY, FYNNEI. The CDR3 is CASAMPWTRGRNEQFF. The DNA for the CDR3 is TGTGCCAGCGCGATGCCTTGGACAAGGGGGAGAAATGAGCAGTTCTTC.

The genes are TRBV19 and TRBJ2-7, with TRBD2 matching 12 bases. V was clipped by 6 bases and J by 3 bases; unmatched bases: 12. This CDR3 spans 17 amino acids. Germline CDR1 and CDR2: LNHDA and SQIVND (reference sequence). Written as DNA, the CDR3 is TGTGCCAGTAGCCCTGGGACTAGCGGGCGGACATACTACGAGCAGTACTTC. Encoded protein: CASSPGTSGRTYYEQYF.

The rearrangement joins TRBV7-9 to TRBJ2-1, with 8 bases that match TRBD2. Losses at the gene ends were 5 bases for V and 6 bases for J; bases not matched to a gene: 15. Germline-derived CDR1 and CDR2 are SEHNR and FQNEAQ (reference sequence). CDR3 length: 17 residues. The CDR3 nucleotides are TGTGCCAGCAGCCGCCCAATAGGGGAGCGGGAGTTCAATGAGCAGTTCTTC. This gives the protein CASSRPIGEREFNEQFF.

This clonotype came up a few times. This chain connects TRBV29-1 to TRBJ2-1, with 15 bases identical to TRBD2. Germline CDR1 is SQVTM and CDR2 is ANQGSEA. The ends lost 5 bases at V and 10 bases at J; junction bases unmatched: 9. The CDR3 is made up of 15 amino acids. The CDR3 DNA sequence: TGCAGCGTTCGGCAGGCCGGACTAGCGGGAGGGGAGCAGTTCTTC. Translating gives CSVRQAGLAGGEQFF.

Regarding this clonotype: One base away lies a much larger clone, so this may be a sequencing read error. This chain uses TRBV11-1 with TRBJ2-1; D might be TRBD2 (5 bases). CDR1 SGHAT and CDR2 FQDESV come from the germline V gene (reference sequence). The CDR3 is made up of 13 amino acids. In DNA form, the CDR3 reads TGTGTCAGCAGCTTAGCGATGGGGTTTGAGCAGTTCTTC. As protein: CVSSLAMGFEQFF.

J is TRBJ2-7 and V is TRBV12-3 or TRBV12-4, with a tentative D call TRBD2 (5 bases). This CDR3 region has 13 residues. The V gene lost 1 base and the J gene lost 3 bases, with 7 bases spanning the gap. The CDR3 coding sequence is TGTGCCAGCAGTTTAGGGAGGTTCTACGAGCAGTACTTC. Encoded protein: CASSLGRFYEQYF.

This clonotype was seen a few times. The rearrangement joins TRBV3-1 to TRBJ2-1, with a possible D match to TRBD1 (6 bases). Germline CDR1 LGHDT, CDR2 YNNKEL (reference sequence). CDR3 length: 15 residues. V was shortened by 5 bases and J by 3 bases, with 14 bases between the two germline ends. CDR3 region: CASSDPMTGYNEQFF. CDR3 DNA sequence: TGTGCCAGCAGCGATCCGATGACAGGCTACAATGAGCAGTTCTTC.